The clone carrying this TCR beta chain appeared a single time. The data were taken from a study of blood T cell repertoires in COVID-19. Study-wide background: Samples representing acute and convalescent COVID-19 were sourced from the United States, Italy and Spain.

The V gene's germline CDR1 is SNHLY and CDR2 FYNNEI. The CDR3 contains 14 residues. J lost 4 bases, V lost 6 bases, and 5 bases had no gene match. Cohorts were based on clinical histories the participants reported. Here immunoSEQ multiplex PCR was the method, and the copy in TCRdb shows in-frame clones only, minus some. The sample records a few hundred thousand clones, around four fifths being singletons. This sequence joins TRBV2 and TRBJ1-4, with 7 bases matching TRBD1. The sample consisted of PBMCs or T cells enriched from blood (not recorded which). This TCR was recovered from a woman aged 50 to 60 who had recovered from COVID-19. Written as DNA, the CDR3 is TGTGCCAGCAGAGGGACAGAGTTTAATGAAAAACTGTTTTTT. It yields the protein CASRGTEFNEKLFF.